Each of the 27 T cell receptor beta chains below was sequenced from the same sample in a study of blood T cell repertoires in COVID-19. Data came from immunoSEQ multiplex PCR; TCRdb stores just in-frame clones and leaves some out. Here the sample spans about 280,000 clones, 85% being singletons. Source material: PBMCs or T cells enriched from blood (not recorded which). The source of these receptors is a woman in her 50s who had recovered from COVID-19.

The V gene is TRBV5-1, the J gene TRBJ1-2; D is undetermined. Trimming shortened V by 1 base and J by 1 base, and 8 bases separated the two germline ends. Germline V gives CDR1 SGHRS, CDR2 YFSETQ. The CDR3 has 14 residues. The CDR3 here is CASSLNPDNYGYTF. The DNA for the CDR3 is TGCGCCAGCAGCTTGAACCCAGATAACTATGGCTACACCTTC. The variable domain in full, completed from reference TRBV5-1 and TRBJ1-2, reads KAGVTQTPRYLIKTRGQQVTLSCSPISGHRSVSWYQQTPGQGLQFLFEYFSETQRNKGNFPGRFSGRQFSNSRSEMNVSTLELGDSALYLCASSLNPDNYGYTFGSGTRLTVV.

The rearrangement links TRBV29-1 to TRBJ1-1, with D unresolved. Germline V lookup: CDR1 SQVTM, CDR2 ANQGSEA. The ends were cut back, 5 bases at V and 3 bases at J, with 13 bases in the middle. The CDR3 consists of 13 residues. The CDR3 region has the DNA TGCAGCGTTAGTCTAAGTATGGACACTGAAGCTTTCTTT. This translates into CSVSLSMDTEAFF.

The chain uses TRBV7-6 and TRBJ1-1, with TRBD1 matching 9 bases. Unmatched junction bases numbered 6, after V lost 3 bases and J lost 1 base. In germline, CDR1 is SGHVS, CDR2 FNYEAQ. The CDR3 has 16 amino acids. The CDR3 reads CASSFETGGWNTEAFF. The CDR3 DNA sequence: TGTGCCAGCAGCTTTGAAACAGGGGGCTGGAACACTGAAGCTTTCTTT.

The chain has TRBV12-3 or TRBV12-4 and TRBJ2-1; a weak D match, TRBD1 (5 bases). Between the trimmed V and J ends, which lost 3 bases and 7 bases, there was a span of 10 bases. The CDR3 covers 13 residues. The CDR3 protein is CASSFGHPNEQFF. CDR3 DNA sequence: TGTGCCAGCAGTTTTGGACACCCGAATGAGCAGTTCTTC.

This chain uses TRBV4-3 with TRBJ2-1; 8 bases line up with TRBD2. The CDR3 consists of 19 residues. J gave up 1 base and V 0 bases, and 11 bases lay outside the gene matches. CDR1 and CDR2 (germline): LGHNA, YSLEER. CDR3 sequence reads: CASSQELFEAGESYNEQFF. CDR3 nucleotide sequence: TGCGCCAGCAGCCAAGAGCTCTTCGAAGCGGGAGAATCCTACAATGAGCAGTTCTTC.

The CDR3 here is CASTKGQTYNEQFF. The DNA for the CDR3 is TGTGCCAGTACCAAGGGACAAACCTACAATGAGCAGTTCTTC. The V and J genes are TRBV19 and TRBJ2-1, with a weak D call TRBD1 (6 bases). Germline CDR1 and CDR2: LNHDA and SQIVND (reference sequence). Deletions cut 7 bases from V and 2 bases from J, with 12 bases between. CDR3 length: 14 residues. Filled out from reference TRBV19 and TRBJ2-1, the complete variable domain reads DGGITQSPKYLFRKEGQNVTLSCEQNLNHDAMYWYRQDPGQGLRLIYYSQIVNDFQKGDIAEGYSVSREKKESFPLTVTSAQKNPTAFYLCASTKGQTYNEQFFGPGTRLTVL.

The chain uses TRBV5-4 and TRBJ1-1; 8 bases line up with TRBD1. The CDR3 runs to 17 residues. The trim removed 1 base at V and 5 bases at J, leaving 13 bases unmatched. CDR1 SGHNT and CDR2 YYREEE come from the germline V gene (reference sequence). CDR3 protein: CASSLNWTGRIRTEAFF. CDR3 in DNA: TGTGCCAGCAGCTTGAATTGGACAGGGAGGATAAGGACTGAAGCTTTCTTT.

V usage is TRBV3-1 (or the pseudogene TRBV3-2) and J usage is TRBJ2-7, with a weak D call TRBD1 (5 bases). The V end lost 0 bases, the J end lost 6 bases, and 9 bases lay between the germline ends. Germline V lookup: CDR1 LGHDT, CDR2 YNNKEL (reference sequence). The CDR3 contains 13 residues. The chain's CDR3 is CASSQDLRGEQYF. The CDR3 DNA is TGTGCCAGCAGCCAAGATTTAAGGGGCGAGCAGTACTTC.

V is TRBV5-4 and J is TRBJ1-6; D remains unclear. The CDR3 covers 15 residues. V gave up 0 bases and J gave up 7 bases, with 11 bases separating them. The germline V gene has CDR1 SGHNT and CDR2 YYREEE (reference sequence). As DNA, the CDR3 is TGTGCCAGCAGCTTGGCGGGAATCCTGAATTCACCCCTCCACTTT. Protein sequence: CASSLAGILNSPLHF. The full variable domain, rest sourced from reference TRBV5-4 and TRBJ1-6, is ETGVTQSPTHLIKTRGQQVTLRCSSQSGHNTVSWYQQALGQGPQFIFQYYREEENGRGNFPPRFSGLQFPNYSSELNVNALELDDSALYLCASSLAGILNSPLHFGNGTRLTVT.

This clone was seen a few times. This rearrangement joins TRBV5-6 to TRBJ1-3, with unresolved D. Germline lookup yields CDR1 SGHDT and CDR2 YYEEEE. Trimming left V 4 bases short and J 0 bases short, with 8 bases between. This CDR3 is built from 14 residues. As DNA, the CDR3 is TGTGCCAGCAGCGAGGATCTCTCTGGAAACACCATATATTTT. Protein: CASSEDLSGNTIYF.

CDR3 loop: CASRGIQGDTQYF. CDR3 in DNA: TGTGCCAGTAGGGGTATTCAGGGGGATACGCAGTATTTT. The chain uses TRBV19 and TRBJ2-3, with D perhaps TRBD1 (6 bases). The CDR3 sequence is 13 residues long. CDR1 is LNHDA and CDR2 is SQIVND in the germline V gene (reference sequence). The germline V and J ends were trimmed by 6 bases and 6 bases, with 13 bases remaining between them. The whole variable domain, filled in from reference TRBV19 and TRBJ2-3, reads DGGITQSPKYLFRKEGQNVTLSCEQNLNHDAMYWYRQDPGQGLRLIYYSQIVNDFQKGDIAEGYSVSREKKESFPLTVTSAQKNPTAFYLCASRGIQGDTQYFGPGTRLTVL.

This chain uses TRBV19 with TRBJ1-5; no firm D call. Germline V gene lookup returns CDR1 LNHDA and CDR2 SQIVND (reference sequence). With 0 bases removed from V and 7 bases from J, the gap between germline ends came to 13 bases. The CDR3 has 15 amino acids. Written as DNA, the CDR3 is TGTGCCAGTAGTATAGATCTTGGGAGGGCCCAGCCCCAGCATTTT. Its protein is CASSIDLGRAQPQHF.

The chain recombines TRBV4-1 with TRBJ1-1, with D possibly TRBD1 on 5 matching bases. V lost 7 bases, J lost 1 base, and 10 bases lay in between. The length of the CDR3 is 13 residues. The germline V gene has CDR1 MGHRA and CDR2 YSYEKL. CDR3 coding DNA: TGCGCCAGCAAGGGGCAGGGGAACACTGAAGCTTTCTTT. Protein sequence: CASKGQGNTEAFF.

This chain connects TRBV27 to TRBJ1-6, with D tentatively TRBD1 (6 bases). V lost 2 bases and J lost 6, with 14 bases in between. This CDR3 is built from 16 residues. The germline CDR1 and CDR2 sequences are MNHEY and SMNVEV (reference sequence). The CDR3 region is CASSLNRATGNSPLHF. Written as DNA, the CDR3 is TGTGCCAGCAGTTTAAACAGGGCTACGGGTAATTCACCCCTCCACTTT.

The gene calls are TRBV28 and TRBJ1-4, with a tentative D call TRBD1 (6 bases). Germline V gives CDR1 MDHEN, CDR2 SYDVKM. CDR3 length: 14 residues. Trimming left V 3 bases short and J 14 bases short, with 19 bases between. The CDR3 DNA reads TGTGCCAGCAGTTTTTTACAGGGCCGGATGCGTCTGTTTTTT. This sequence encodes CASSFLQGRMRLFF.

This sequence joins TRBV18 and TRBJ2-2, with 9 nucleotides matching TRBD1. The germline gives CDR1 KGHSH, CDR2 LQKENI. The CDR3 contains 16 residues. The V and J ends lost 3 bases and 1 base, in that order; junction bases with no gene match: 3. CDR3 protein: CASSPRQGVNTGELFF. CDR3 bases: TGTGCCAGCTCACCCCGACAGGGGGTGAACACCGGGGAGCTGTTTTTT.

Concerning this clone itself: The junction differs from germline at one of its ends, possibly a read error. This chain uses TRBV5-1 with TRBJ2-2; D remains unclear. Germline V gene data show CDR1 as SGHRS and CDR2 as YFSETQ. The CDR3 runs to 15 residues. The CDR3 DNA follows: TGCGCCAGCGGCTTATATGACAAGAACACCGGGGAGCTGTTTTTT. Amino acid sequence: CASGLYDKNTGELFF.

The chain uses TRBV6-9 and TRBJ1-6; a weak D match, TRBD1 (5 bases). Germline V lookup: CDR1 MNHGY, CDR2 SVAAGI. This CDR3 comprises 15 residues. The V end was cut by 4 bases, the J end by 8 bases, with 15 bases between. In DNA form, the CDR3 reads TGTGCCAGCAGTTCGGTCAGGGTTCTGGATTCACCCCTCCACTTT. This codes for CASSSVRVLDSPLHF.

The gene calls are TRBV19 and TRBJ1-6; no clear D gene. This CDR3 is 16 amino acids long. Germline V gene lookup returns CDR1 LNHDA and CDR2 SQIVND (reference sequence). Between the trimmed V and J ends, which lost 3 bases and 13 bases, there was a span of 22 bases. CDR3 in DNA: TGTGCCAGTAGTATCCCCCTCGCGGGGAAGGGAGGGCCCCTCCACTTT. It codes for CASSIPLAGKGGPLHF. Drawing the rest from reference TRBV19 and TRBJ1-6, the complete variable domain is DGGITQSPKYLFRKEGQNVTLSCEQNLNHDAMYWYRQDPGQGLRLIYYSQIVNDFQKGDIAEGYSVSREKKESFPLTVTSAQKNPTAFYLCASSIPLAGKGGPLHFGNGTRLTVT.

The chain combines TRBV7-8 with TRBJ2-3, with D unclear. V was pared by 9 bases and J by 2 bases, with 6 bases between. This CDR3 spans 11 amino acids. Germline loops: CDR1 SGHVS, CDR2 FQNEAQ. CDR3 DNA: TGTGCCAGTGGGCACACAGATACGCAGTATTTT. Encoded protein: CASGHTDTQYF.

In its sample, this clone was seen once. This chain uses TRBV27 with TRBJ1-2, with TRBD1 as a possible D gene (5 bases). CDR1 and CDR2 from the germline V gene are MNHEY and SMNVEV (reference sequence). CDR3 length equals 15 residues. Between the trimmed V and J ends, which lost 3 bases and 0 bases, there was a span of 11 bases. The CDR3, as DNA: TGTGCCAGCAGTTTTTTGGGGGGAGCTAACTATGGCTACACCTTC. Translation: CASSFLGGANYGYTF.

CDR3 loop: CASRSQGAVGTEAFF. CDR3 DNA: TGTGCCAGCAGATCGCAGGGGGCCGTAGGAACTGAAGCTTTCTTT. The genes are TRBV5-4 and TRBJ1-1; 8 bases match TRBD1. The CDR3 consists of 15 residues. The germline V gene has CDR1 SGHNT and CDR2 YYREEE (reference sequence). The trim removed 5 bases at V and 5 bases at J, leaving 11 bases unmatched. Looking up the rest from reference TRBV5-4 and TRBJ1-1 gives the full variable domain: ETGVTQSPTHLIKTRGQQVTLRCSSQSGHNTVSWYQQALGQGPQFIFQYYREEENGRGNFPPRFSGLQFPNYSSELNVNALELDDSALYLCASRSQGAVGTEAFFGQGTRLTVV.

This clone came up once. The rearrangement links TRBV30 to TRBJ2-3; 12 bases are shared with TRBD2. The CDR3 has 17 residues. With 0 bases clipped from V and 8 bases from J, the junction kept 12 bases outside the gene matches. Looked up from germline, CDR1 is GTSNPN and CDR2 is SVGIG (reference sequence). CDR3 sequence (DNA): TGTGCCTGGAGTGTACCCCCCCCTAGCGGGGGGGGCGGTACGCAGTATTTT. Its protein product is CAWSVPPPSGGGGTQYF. Supplemented by reference TRBV30 and TRBJ2-3, the full variable domain reads SQTIHQWPATLVQPVGSPLSLECTVEGTSNPNLYWYRQAAGRGLQLLFYSVGIGQISSEVPQNLSASRPQDRQFILSSKKLLLSDSGFYLCAWSVPPPSGGGGTQYFGPGTRLTVL.

This rearrangement joins TRBV7-2 to TRBJ2-3, with D uncertain. Germline CDR1 SGHTA, CDR2 FQGNSA. V was cut by 5 bases and J by 6 bases, with 21 bases left in between. This CDR3 has 16 amino acids. The CDR3 nucleotides read TGTGCCAGCAGCCACATGCCCGGGTCCTCTTCGGATACGCAGTATTTT. Amino acids: CASSHMPGSSSDTQYF.

As to this clone: Other nucleotide sequences in the sample specify the same CDR3. The V call is TRBV6-5, the J call TRBJ2-7; 8 positions match TRBD1. This CDR3 contains 14 residues. Trimming removed 2 bases from V and 6 bases from J; junction bases left unmatched: 6. Germline CDR1 MNHEY, CDR2 SVGAGI. The CDR3 loop reads CASSYTGQGAEQYF. CDR3 sequence (DNA): TGTGCCAGCAGTTACACAGGGCAGGGGGCCGAGCAGTACTTC.

This rearrangement joins TRBV14 to TRBJ2-3; no reliable D call. From germline, CDR1 is SGHDN and CDR2 FVKESK. The CDR3 totals 17 residues. V lost 3 bases and J lost 1, with 17 bases in between. In nucleotides, the CDR3 is TGTGCCAGCAGCCAGCGGTTGATTATAACGGGCACAGATACGCAGTATTTT. Translation: CASSQRLIITGTDTQYF.

The chain links TRBV6-5 to TRBJ1-5; TRBD1 aligns across 10 bases. CDR3 size: 15 residues. Germline assignment: CDR1 MNHEY and CDR2 SVGAGI. J lost 2 bases, V lost 6 bases, and 4 bases had no gene match. CDR3 residues: CASRATGGGNQPQHF. CDR3 in DNA: TGTGCCAGCAGGGCGACAGGGGGCGGCAATCAGCCCCAGCATTTT.